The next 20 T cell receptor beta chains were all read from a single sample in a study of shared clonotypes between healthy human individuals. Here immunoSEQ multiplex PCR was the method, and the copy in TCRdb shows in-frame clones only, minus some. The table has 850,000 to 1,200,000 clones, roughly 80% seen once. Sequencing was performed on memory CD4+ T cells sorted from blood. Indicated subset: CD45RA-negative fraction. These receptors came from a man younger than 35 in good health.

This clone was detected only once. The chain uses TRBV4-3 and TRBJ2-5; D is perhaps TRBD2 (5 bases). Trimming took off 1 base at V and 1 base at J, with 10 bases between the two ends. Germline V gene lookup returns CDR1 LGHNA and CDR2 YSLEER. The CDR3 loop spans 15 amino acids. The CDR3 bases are TGCGCCAGCAGCCAAGGGTTGAGGGCCCAAGAGACCCAGTACTTC. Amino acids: CASSQGLRAQETQYF.

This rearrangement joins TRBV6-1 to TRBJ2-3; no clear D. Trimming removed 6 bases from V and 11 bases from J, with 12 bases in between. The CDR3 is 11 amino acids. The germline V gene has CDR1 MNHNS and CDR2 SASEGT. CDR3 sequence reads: CASRGSRLQYF. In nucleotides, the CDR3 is TGTGCCAGCAGGGGCTCACGTCTGCAGTATTTT.

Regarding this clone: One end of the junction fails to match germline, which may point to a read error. The CDR3 loop is CASSPNLGGEQFF. The CDR3 nucleotides read TGTGCTAGCAGCCCCAACTTGGGGGGTGAGCAGTTCTTC. The rearrangement joins TRBV7-7 to TRBJ2-1, with D perhaps matching TRBD2 (6 bases). The CDR3 consists of 13 residues. The germline gives CDR1 SSHAT, CDR2 FNYEAQ (reference sequence).

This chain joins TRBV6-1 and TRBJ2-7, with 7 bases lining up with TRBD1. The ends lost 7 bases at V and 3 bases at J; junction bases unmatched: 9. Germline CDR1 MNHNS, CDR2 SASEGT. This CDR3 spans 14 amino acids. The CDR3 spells CASTVTGAIYEQYF. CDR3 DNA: TGTGCCAGCACGGTCACAGGGGCTATCTACGAGCAGTACTTC.

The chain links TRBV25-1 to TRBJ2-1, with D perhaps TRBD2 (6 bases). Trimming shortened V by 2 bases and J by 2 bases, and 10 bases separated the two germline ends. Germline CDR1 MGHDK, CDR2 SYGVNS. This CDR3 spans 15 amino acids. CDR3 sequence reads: CASSELSGPYNEQFF. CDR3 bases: TGTGCCAGCAGTGAACTCAGCGGGCCCTACAATGAGCAGTTCTTC. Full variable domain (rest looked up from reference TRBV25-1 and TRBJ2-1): EADIYQTPRYLVIGTGKKITLECSQTMGHDKMYWYQQDPGMELHLIHYSYGVNSTEKGDLSSESTVSRIRTEHFPLTLESARPSHTSQYLCASSELSGPYNEQFFGPGTRLTVL.

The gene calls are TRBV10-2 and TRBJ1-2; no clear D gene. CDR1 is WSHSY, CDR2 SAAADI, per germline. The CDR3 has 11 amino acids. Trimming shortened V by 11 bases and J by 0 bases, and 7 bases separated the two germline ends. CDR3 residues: CALQSNYGYTF. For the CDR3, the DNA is TGCGCCCTTCAGTCTAACTATGGCTACACCTTC.

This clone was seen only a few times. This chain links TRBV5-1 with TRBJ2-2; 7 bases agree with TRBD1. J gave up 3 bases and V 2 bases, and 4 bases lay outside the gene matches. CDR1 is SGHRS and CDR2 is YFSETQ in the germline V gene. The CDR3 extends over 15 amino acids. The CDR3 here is CASSFGTAYTGELFF. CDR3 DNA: TGCGCCAGCAGCTTTGGGACAGCTTACACCGGGGAGCTGTTTTTT.

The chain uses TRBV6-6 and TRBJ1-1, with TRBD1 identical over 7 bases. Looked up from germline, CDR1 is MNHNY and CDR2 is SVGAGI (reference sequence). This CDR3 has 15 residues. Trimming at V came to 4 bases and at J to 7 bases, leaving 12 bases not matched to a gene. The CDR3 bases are TGTGCCAGCAGTTTAAGACAGGGAACTCTAAATGAAGCTTTCTTT. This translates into CASSLRQGTLNEAFF.

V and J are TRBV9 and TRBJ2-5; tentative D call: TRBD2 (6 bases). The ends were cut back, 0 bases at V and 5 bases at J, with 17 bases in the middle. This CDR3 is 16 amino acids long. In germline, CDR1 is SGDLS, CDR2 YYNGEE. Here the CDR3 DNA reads TGTGCCAGCAGCGTAGGTTCCGGGGTGCGGGGCGAGACCCAGTACTTC. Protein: CASSVGSGVRGETQYF.

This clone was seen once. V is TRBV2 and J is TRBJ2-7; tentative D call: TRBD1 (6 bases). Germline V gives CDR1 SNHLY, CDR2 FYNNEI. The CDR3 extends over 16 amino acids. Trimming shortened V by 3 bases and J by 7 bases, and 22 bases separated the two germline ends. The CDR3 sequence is CASSESQRGGIGEQYF. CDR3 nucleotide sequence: TGTGCCAGCAGTGAGTCCCAGAGAGGGGGAATAGGGGAGCAGTACTTC.

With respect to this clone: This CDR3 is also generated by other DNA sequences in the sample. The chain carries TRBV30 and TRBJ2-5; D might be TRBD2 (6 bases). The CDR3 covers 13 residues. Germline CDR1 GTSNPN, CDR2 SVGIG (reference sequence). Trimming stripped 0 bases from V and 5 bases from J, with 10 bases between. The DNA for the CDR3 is TGTGCCTGGAGTGTACGCGGAGGGGAGACCCAGTACTTC. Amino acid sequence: CAWSVRGGETQYF.

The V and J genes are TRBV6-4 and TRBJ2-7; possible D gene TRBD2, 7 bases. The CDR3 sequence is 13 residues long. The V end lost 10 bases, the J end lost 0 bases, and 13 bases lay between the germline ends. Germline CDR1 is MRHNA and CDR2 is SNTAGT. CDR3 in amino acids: CANGRGGSYEQYF. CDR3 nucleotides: TGTGCCAACGGAAGGGGGGGCTCCTACGAGCAGTACTTC.

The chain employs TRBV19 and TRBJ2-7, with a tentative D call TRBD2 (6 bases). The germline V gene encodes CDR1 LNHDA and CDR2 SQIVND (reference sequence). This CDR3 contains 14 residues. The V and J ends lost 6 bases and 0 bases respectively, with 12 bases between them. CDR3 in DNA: TGTGCCAGTAGGCCCCGGGGGAGCTCCTACGAGCAGTACTTC. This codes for CASRPRGSSYEQYF.

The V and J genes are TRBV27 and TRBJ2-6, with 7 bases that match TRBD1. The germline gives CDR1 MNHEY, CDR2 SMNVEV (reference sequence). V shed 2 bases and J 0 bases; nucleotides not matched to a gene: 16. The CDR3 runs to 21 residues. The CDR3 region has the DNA TGTGCCAGCAGTTTACGGGGACAGCCAGGCACTGTCATCTCTGGGGCCAACGTCCTGACTTTC. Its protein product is CASSLRGQPGTVISGANVLTF.

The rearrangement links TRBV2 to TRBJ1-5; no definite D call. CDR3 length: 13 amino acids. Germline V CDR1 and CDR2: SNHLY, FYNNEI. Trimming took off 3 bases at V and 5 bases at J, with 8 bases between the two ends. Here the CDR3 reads CASSDGSYQPQHF. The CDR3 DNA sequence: TGTGCCAGCAGTGATGGTTCCTATCAGCCCCAGCATTTT. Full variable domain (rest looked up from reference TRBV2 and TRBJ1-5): EPEVTQTPSHQVTQMGQEVILRCVPISNHLYFYWYRQILGQKVEFLVSFYNNEISEKSEIFDDQFSVERPDGSNFTLKIRSTKLEDSAMYFCASSDGSYQPQHFGDGTRLSIL.

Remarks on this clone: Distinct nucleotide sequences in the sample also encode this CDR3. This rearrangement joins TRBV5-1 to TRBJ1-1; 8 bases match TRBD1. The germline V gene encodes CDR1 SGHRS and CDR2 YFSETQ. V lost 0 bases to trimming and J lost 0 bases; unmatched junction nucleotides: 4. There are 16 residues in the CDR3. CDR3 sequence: CASSLAGTGVNTEAFF. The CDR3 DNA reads TGCGCCAGCAGCTTGGCAGGGACAGGAGTGAACACTGAAGCTTTCTTT.

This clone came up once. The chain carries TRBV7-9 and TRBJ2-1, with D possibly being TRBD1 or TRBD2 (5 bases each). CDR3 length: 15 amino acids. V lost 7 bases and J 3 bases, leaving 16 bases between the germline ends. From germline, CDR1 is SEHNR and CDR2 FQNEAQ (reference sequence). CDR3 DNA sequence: TGTGCCAGCATCGACGGGACGGTGGGCTACAATGAGCAGTTCTTC. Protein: CASIDGTVGYNEQFF. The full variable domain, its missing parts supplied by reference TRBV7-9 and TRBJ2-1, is DTGVSQNPRHKITKRGQNVTFRCDPISEHNRLYWYRQTLGQGPEFLTYFQNEAQLEKSRLLSDRFSAERPKGSFSTLEIQRTEQGDSAMYLCASIDGTVGYNEQFFGPGTRLTVL.

The CDR3 sequence is CASSLDRRTNYGYTF. CDR3 DNA: TGTGCCAGCAGCTTAGACAGGAGGACTAACTATGGCTACACCTTC. V and J are TRBV7-9 and TRBJ1-2; a weak D match, TRBD1 (5 bases). The V end lost 1 base, the J end lost 0 bases, and 9 bases lay between the germline ends. Germline V gene lookup returns CDR1 SEHNR and CDR2 FQNEAQ (reference sequence). There are 15 residues in the CDR3.

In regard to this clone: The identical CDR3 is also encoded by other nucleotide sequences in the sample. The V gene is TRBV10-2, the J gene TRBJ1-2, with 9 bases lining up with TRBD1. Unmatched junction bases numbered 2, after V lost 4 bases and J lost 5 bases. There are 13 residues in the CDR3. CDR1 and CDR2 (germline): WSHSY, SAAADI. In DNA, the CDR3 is TGCGCCAGCAGTGCTGGGACAGGGTATGGCTACACCTTC. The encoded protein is CASSAGTGYGYTF.

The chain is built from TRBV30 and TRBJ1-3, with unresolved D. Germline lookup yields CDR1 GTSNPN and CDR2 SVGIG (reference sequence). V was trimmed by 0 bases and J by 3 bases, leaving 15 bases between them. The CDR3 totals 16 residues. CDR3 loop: CAWSVLQGYGGNTIYF. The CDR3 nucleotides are TGTGCCTGGAGTGTACTTCAAGGGTACGGTGGAAACACCATATATTTT. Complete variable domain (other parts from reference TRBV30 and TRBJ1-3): SQTIHQWPATLVQPVGSPLSLECTVEGTSNPNLYWYRQAAGRGLQLLFYSVGIGQISSEVPQNLSASRPQDRQFILSSKKLLLSDSGFYLCAWSVLQGYGGNTIYFGEGSWLTVV.